Included here is one T cell receptor beta chain sequence, with context. No antigen is known for it. The sample comes from a study of somatic mutations in cytotoxic T cells in rheumatoid arthritis. The assay was immunoSEQ multiplex PCR, and TCRdb's table has in-frame clones only and misses some. The top ten clones hold 4.5% to 5.5% of a sample with approximately 15,000 clones, 70% to 80% of them seen once. Study-level findings and limits: Rheumatoid arthritis patients showed slight TRBV07 underrepresentation, and this was not adjusted for multiple comparisons. In about an eighth of the roughly 60 patients, the largest CD8+ clone exceeded 20% of CD8+ cells.

The ends lost 4 bases at V and 5 bases at J; junction bases unmatched: 7. The CDR3 has 15 residues. Germline V gives CDR1 SGHTA, CDR2 FQGNSA. The clonotype comes from an adult with rheumatoid arthritis. The V call is TRBV7-2, the J call TRBJ2-1; 8 nucleotides agree with TRBD1. What was sequenced was CD8+ T cells sorted from blood. As DNA, the CDR3 is TGTGCCAGCAGCTGGACCAGGGGGCAGGACAATGAGCAGTTCTTC. Protein sequence: CASSWTRGQDNEQFF.